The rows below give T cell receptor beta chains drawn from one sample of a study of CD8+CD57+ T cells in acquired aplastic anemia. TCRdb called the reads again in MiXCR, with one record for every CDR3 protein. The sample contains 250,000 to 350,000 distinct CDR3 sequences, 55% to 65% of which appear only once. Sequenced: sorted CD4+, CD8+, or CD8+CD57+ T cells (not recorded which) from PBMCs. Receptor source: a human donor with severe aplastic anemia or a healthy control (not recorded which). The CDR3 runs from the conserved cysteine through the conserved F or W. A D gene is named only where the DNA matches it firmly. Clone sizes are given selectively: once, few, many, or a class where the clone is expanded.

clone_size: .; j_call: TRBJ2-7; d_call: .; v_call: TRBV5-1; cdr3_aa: CASSSTGRPWEQYF; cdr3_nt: TGCGCCAGCAGCTCGACCGGGCGGCCTTGGGAGCAGTACTTC
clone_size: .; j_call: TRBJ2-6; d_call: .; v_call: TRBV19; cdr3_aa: CASSIEPSGANVLTF; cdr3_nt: TGTGCCAGTAGTATCGAGCCCTCTGGGGCCAACGTCCTGACTTTC
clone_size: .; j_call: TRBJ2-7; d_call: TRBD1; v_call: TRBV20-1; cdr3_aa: CSARKGDSAYEQYF; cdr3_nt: TGCAGTGCTAGGAAAGGGGACAGCGCCTACGAGCAGTACTTC
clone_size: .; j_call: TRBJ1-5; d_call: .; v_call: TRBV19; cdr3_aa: CASSIVTVNSNQPQHF; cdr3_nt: TGTGCCAGTAGTATAGTGACAGTCAACAGTAATCAGCCCCAGCATTTT
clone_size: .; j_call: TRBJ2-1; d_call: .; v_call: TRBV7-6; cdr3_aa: CASSRDGYNEQFF; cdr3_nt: TGTGCCAGCAGCCGGGACGGCTACAATGAGCAGTTCTTC
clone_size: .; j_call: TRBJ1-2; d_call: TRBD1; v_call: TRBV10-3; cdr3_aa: CAITRDRSYGYTF; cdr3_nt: TGTGCCATCACCCGGGACAGGTCCTATGGCTACACCTTC
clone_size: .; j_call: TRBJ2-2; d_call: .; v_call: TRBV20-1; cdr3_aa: CSARDSGWGQLFF; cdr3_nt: TGCAGTGCTAGAGATTCTGGATGGGGCCAGCTGTTTTTT
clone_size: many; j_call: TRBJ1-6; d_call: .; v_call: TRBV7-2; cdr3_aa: CASSFLRQTASNSPLHF; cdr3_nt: TGTGCCAGCAGCTTTTTGAGGCAGACAGCTTCTAATTCACCCCTCCACTTT
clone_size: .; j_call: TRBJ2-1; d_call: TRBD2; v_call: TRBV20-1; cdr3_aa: CSATTPTSGRVNEQFF; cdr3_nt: TGCAGTGCTACAACACCAACTAGCGGGAGGGTCAATGAGCAGTTCTTC
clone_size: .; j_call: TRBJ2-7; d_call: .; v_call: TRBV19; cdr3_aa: CASSVRASYEQYF; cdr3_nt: TGTGCCAGTAGCGTAAGGGCCTCCTACGAGCAGTACTTC
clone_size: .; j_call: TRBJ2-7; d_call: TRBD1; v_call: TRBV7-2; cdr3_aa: CASSLGRDRGYHEQYF; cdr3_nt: TGTGCCAGCAGCTTGGGCAGGGACAGGGGCTACCACGAGCAGTACTTC
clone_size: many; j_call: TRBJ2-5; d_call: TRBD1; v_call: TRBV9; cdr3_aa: CASSDQPSQGGTQYF; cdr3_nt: TGTGCCAGCAGCGACCAACCTTCACAGGGGGGGACCCAGTACTTC
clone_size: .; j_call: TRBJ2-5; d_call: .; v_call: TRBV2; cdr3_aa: CASNRGGQETQYF; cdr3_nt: TGTGCCAGCAATAGGGGTGGCCAAGAGACCCAGTACTTC
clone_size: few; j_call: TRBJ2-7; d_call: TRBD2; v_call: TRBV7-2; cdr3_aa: CASSTSGTTYEQYF; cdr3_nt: TGTGCCAGCAGCACCTCCGGGACTACCTACGAGCAGTACTTC
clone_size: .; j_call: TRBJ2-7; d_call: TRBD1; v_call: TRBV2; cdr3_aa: CASGGTDYEQYF; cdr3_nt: TGTGCCAGCGGTGGGACAGACTACGAGCAGTACTTC
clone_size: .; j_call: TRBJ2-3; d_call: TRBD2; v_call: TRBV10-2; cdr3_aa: CASSSKRGPPTDTQYF; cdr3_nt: TGCGCCAGCAGCTCGAAGCGGGGGCCACCCACAGATACGCAGTATTTT
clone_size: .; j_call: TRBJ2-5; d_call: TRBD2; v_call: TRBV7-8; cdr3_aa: CASSPLAGKQETQYF; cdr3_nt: TGTGCCAGCAGCCCACTAGCGGGAAAACAAGAGACCCAGTACTTC
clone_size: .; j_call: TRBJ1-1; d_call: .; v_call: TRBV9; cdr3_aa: CASRRHEAFF; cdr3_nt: TGTGCCAGCAGGAGGCATGAAGCTTTCTTT
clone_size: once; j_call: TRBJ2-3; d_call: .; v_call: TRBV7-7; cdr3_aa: CASSFRADYTDTQYF; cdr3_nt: TGTGCTAGCAGCTTTCGAGCGGATTACACAGATACGCAGTATTTT
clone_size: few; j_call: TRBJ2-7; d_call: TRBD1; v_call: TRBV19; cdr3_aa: CASSMGQGEYEQYF; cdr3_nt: TGTGCCAGTAGTATGGGACAGGGTGAATACGAGCAGTACTTC
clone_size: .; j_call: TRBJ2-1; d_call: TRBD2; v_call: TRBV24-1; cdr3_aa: CATSDSRWGGIDEQFF; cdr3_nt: TGTGCCACCAGTGATTCCCGCTGGGGGGGAATTGATGAGCAGTTCTTC
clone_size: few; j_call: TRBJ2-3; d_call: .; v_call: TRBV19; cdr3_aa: CASSRVANTQYF; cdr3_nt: TGTGCCAGTAGTAGGGTAGCAAATACGCAGTATTTT
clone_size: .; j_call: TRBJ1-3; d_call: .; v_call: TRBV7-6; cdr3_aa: CASSSSRDVGNTIYF; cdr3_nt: TGTGCCAGCAGCTCCTCCCGGGACGTCGGAAACACCATATATTTT
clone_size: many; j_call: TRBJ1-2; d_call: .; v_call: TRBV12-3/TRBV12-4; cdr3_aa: CASSRSELGYGYTF; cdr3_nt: TGTGCCAGCAGCAGATCAGAGCTCGGCTATGGCTACACCTTC
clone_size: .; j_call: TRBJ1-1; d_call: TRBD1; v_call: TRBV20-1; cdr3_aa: CSAAAGTGYTEAFF; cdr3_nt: TGCAGTGCTGCAGCCGGGACAGGGTACACTGAAGCTTTCTTT
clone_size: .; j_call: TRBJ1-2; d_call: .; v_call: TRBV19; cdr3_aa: CASSIDGLLGYTF; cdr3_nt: TGTGCCAGTAGTATCGATGGTCTGCTTGGCTACACCTTC
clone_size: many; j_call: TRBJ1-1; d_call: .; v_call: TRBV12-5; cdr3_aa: CASGLIIGPNTEAFF; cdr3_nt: TGTGCTAGTGGTTTGATAATAGGACCAAACACTGAAGCTTTCTTT
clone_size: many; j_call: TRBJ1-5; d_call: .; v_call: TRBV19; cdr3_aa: CASRDRVLTNQPQHF; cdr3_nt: TGTGCCAGTAGGGATCGGGTCCTAACTAATCAGCCCCAGCATTTT
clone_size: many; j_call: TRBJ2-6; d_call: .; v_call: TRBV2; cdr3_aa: CASSIDRSGANVLTF; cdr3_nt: TGTGCCAGCAGCATCGACAGGTCCGGGGCCAACGTCCTGACTTTC
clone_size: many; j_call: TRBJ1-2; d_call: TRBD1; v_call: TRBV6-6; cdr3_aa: CASSTGGRNYGYTF; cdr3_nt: TGTGCCAGCAGTACAGGGGGGCGCAACTATGGCTACACCTTC
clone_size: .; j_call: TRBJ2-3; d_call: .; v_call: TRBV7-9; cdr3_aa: CASSLMGSTDTQYF; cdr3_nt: TGTGCCAGCAGCTTAATGGGGAGCACAGATACGCAGTATTTT
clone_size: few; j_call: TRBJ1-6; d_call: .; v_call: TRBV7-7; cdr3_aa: CASSDTLGSPLHF; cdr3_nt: TGTGCTAGCAGCGACACATTGGGTTCACCCCTCCACTTT
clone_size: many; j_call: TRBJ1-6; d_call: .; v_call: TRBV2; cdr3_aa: CATHTGLGSPLHF; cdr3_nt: TGTGCCACCCACACAGGGTTGGGTTCACCCCTCCACTTT
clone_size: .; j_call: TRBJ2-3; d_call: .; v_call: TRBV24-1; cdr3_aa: CATSDLGGPADQDTQYF; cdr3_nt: TGTGCCACCAGTGATTTGGGCGGCCCAGCCGACCAGGATACGCAGTATTTT
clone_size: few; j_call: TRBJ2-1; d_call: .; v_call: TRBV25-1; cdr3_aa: CASSGGYEQFF; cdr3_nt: TGTGCCAGCAGTGGCGGGTATGAGCAGTTCTTC